This is a list of T cell receptor beta chains from one sample in a study of post-analysis software for immune sequencing data. MiXCR, run by TCRdb on the PCR reads, gives a single entry per CDR3 protein. The sample includes about 800,000 distinct CDR3 sequences, 30% seen only once; the top ten take approximately 0.6%. The sequencing input was blood. Receptor source: a girl aged 10 to 17 with multiple sclerosis. Each CDR3 is given with its conserved first and last residue.

v_gene: TRBV5-1
len: 16
j_gene: TRBJ2-3
CDR3aa: CASSSLPGLSTDTQYF

v_gene: TRBV29-1
len: 15
j_gene: TRBJ2-5
CDR3aa: CSVERGRKAEETQYF

v_gene: TRBV4-1
len: 14
j_gene: TRBJ2-3
CDR3aa: CASSQLGAADTQYF

v_gene: TRBV4-1
len: 17
j_gene: TRBJ1-2
CDR3aa: CASSQDRFGGAGYGYTF

v_gene: TRBV4-1
len: 14
j_gene: TRBJ2-7
CDR3aa: CASSQESRGYEQYF

v_gene: TRBV7-9
len: 16
j_gene: TRBJ1-6
CDR3aa: CASSLSGGTQNSPLHF

v_gene: TRBV20-1
len: 14
j_gene: TRBJ1-2
CDR3aa: CSARESGRNYGYTF

v_gene: TRBV5-1
len: 15
j_gene: TRBJ1-1
CDR3aa: CANSLSTTGNTEAFF

v_gene: TRBV11-2
len: 14
j_gene: TRBJ2-3
CDR3aa: CASGGLVGADTQYF

v_gene: TRBV5-1
len: 15
j_gene: TRBJ1-6
CDR3aa: CASSSDRANNSPLHF

v_gene: TRBV19
len: 15
j_gene: TRBJ1-1
CDR3aa: CASSIQGVENTEAFF

v_gene: TRBV11-2
len: 17
j_gene: TRBJ2-1
CDR3aa: CASSSWTSGRVYNEQFF

v_gene: TRBV10-3
len: 16
j_gene: TRBJ1-5
CDR3aa: CAISEGRVRDNQPQHF

v_gene: TRBV27
len: 12
j_gene: TRBJ2-3
CDR3aa: CASREWPDTQYF

v_gene: TRBV4-3
len: 15
j_gene: TRBJ1-1
CDR3aa: CASSPGGRGGTEAFF

v_gene: TRBV20-1
len: 19
j_gene: TRBJ2-1
CDR3aa: CSARDLFFASGKSYDEQFF

v_gene: TRBV4-1
len: 16
j_gene: TRBJ2-3
CDR3aa: CASSLRDSRSTDTQYF

v_gene: TRBV2
len: 11
j_gene: .
CDR3aa: CASREYNEQYF

v_gene: TRBV18
len: 16
j_gene: TRBJ2-7
CDR3aa: CASSPGVAGARSEQYF